This TCR beta chain appears in the sequencing data of a study of T cell repertoires in cytomegalovirus infection. This CDR3 region has 13 residues. The ends were cut back, 3 bases at V and 5 bases at J, with 13 bases in the middle. CDR1 DFQATT and CDR2 SNEGSKA come from the germline V gene (reference sequence). This clonotype occurred a few times. From the reads, TCRdb called clonotypes with MiXCR, one entry per CDR3 protein. The sample holds 400,000 or so distinct CDR3 sequences; approximately 33% are singletons and the top ten take about 13%. Sequences were obtained from PBMCs. This sequence originates from a human donor in good health (CMV status not recorded). Some clones in this sample may be carry-over from other donors' samples. This chain links TRBV20-1 with TRBJ1-1; possible D gene TRBD1, 5 bases. CDR3 sequence: CSARDTEGTEAFF. In nucleotides, the CDR3 is TGCAGTGCTAGGGACACCGAGGGTACTGAAGCTTTCTTT.